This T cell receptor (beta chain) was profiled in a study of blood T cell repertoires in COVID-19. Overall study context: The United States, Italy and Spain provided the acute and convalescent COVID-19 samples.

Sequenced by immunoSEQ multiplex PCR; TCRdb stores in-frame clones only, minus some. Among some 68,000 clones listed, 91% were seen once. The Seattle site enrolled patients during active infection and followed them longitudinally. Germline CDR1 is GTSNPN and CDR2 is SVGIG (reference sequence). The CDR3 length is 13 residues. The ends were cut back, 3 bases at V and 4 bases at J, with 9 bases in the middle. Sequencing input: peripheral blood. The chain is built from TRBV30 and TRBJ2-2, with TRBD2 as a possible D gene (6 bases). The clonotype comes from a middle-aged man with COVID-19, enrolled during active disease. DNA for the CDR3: TGTGCCTGGAGGGGACTGATCACCGGGGAGCTGTTTTTT. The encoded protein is CAWRGLITGELFF.